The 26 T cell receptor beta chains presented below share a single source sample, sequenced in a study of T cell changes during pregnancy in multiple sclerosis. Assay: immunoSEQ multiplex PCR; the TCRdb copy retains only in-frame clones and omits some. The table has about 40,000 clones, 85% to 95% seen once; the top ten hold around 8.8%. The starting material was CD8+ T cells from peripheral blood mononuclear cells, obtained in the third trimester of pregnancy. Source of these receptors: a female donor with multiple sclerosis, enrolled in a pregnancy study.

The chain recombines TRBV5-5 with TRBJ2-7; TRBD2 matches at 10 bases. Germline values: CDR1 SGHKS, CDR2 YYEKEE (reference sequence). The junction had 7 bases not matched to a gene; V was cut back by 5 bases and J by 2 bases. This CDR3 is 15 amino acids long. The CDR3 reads CASSSGLADPYEQYF. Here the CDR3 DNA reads TGTGCCAGCAGTTCTGGACTAGCGGATCCCTACGAGCAGTACTTC.

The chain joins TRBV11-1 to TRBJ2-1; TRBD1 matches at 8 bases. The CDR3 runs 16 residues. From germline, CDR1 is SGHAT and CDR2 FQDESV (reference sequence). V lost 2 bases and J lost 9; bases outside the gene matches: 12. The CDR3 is CASSLFPTGADAEQFF. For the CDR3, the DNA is TGTGCCAGCAGCTTATTCCCGACAGGGGCAGACGCTGAGCAGTTCTTC.

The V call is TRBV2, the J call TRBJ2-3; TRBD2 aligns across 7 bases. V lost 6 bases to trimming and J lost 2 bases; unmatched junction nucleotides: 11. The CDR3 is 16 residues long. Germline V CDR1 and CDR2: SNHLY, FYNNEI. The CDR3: CASSAPPSGYTDTQYF. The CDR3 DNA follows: TGTGCCAGCAGCGCCCCGCCTAGCGGTTACACAGATACGCAGTATTTT.

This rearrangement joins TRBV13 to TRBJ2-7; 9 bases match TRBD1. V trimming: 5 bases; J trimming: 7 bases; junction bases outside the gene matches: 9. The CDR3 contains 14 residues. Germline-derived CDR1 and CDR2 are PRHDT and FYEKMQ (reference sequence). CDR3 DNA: TGTGCCAGCAGCCCCAGACAGGGGGGGAGAGAGCAGTACTTC. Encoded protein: CASSPRQGGREQYF.

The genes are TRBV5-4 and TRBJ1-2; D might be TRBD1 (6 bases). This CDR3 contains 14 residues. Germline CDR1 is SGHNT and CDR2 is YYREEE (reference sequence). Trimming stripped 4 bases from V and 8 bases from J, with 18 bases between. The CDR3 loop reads CASSPSTGSGGYTF. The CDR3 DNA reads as TGTGCCAGCAGCCCCTCAACAGGGTCCGGCGGCTACACCTTC. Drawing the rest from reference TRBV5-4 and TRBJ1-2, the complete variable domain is ETGVTQSPTHLIKTRGQQVTLRCSSQSGHNTVSWYQQALGQGPQFIFQYYREEENGRGNFPPRFSGLQFPNYSSELNVNALELDDSALYLCASSPSTGSGGYTFGSGTRLTVV.

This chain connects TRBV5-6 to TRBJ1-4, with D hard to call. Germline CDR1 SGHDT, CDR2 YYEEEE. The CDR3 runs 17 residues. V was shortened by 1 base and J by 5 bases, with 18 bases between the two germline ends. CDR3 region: CASSLLGRRYRNEKLFF. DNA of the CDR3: TGTGCCAGCAGCTTGTTGGGCAGGCGCTACAGAAATGAAAAACTGTTTTTT. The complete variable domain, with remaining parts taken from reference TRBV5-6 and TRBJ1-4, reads DAGVTQSPTHLIKTRGQQVTLRCSPKSGHDTVSWYQQALGQGPQFIFQYYEEEERQRGNFPDRFSGHQFPNYSSELNVNALLLGDSALYLCASSLLGRRYRNEKLFFGSGTQLSVL.

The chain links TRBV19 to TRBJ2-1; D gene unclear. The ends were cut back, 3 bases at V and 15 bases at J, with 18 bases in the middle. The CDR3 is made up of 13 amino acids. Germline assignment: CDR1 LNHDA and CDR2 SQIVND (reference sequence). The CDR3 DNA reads TGTGCCAGTAGTATCCCGACTTCAACTCGTCGGTTCTTC. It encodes CASSIPTSTRRFF.

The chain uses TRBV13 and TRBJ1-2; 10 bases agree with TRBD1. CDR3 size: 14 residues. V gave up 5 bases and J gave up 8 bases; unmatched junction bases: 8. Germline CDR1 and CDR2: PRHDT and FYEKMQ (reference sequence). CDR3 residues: CASSGWTGGKGYTF. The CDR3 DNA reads TGTGCCAGCAGCGGTTGGACAGGGGGTAAAGGCTACACCTTC.

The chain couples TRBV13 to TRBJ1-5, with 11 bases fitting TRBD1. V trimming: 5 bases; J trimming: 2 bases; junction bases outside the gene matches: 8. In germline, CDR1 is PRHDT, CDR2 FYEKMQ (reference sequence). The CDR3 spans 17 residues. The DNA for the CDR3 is TGTGCCAGCAGCCCTTCCAAGGACAGGGGGCGCAATCAGCCCCAGCATTTT. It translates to CASSPSKDRGRNQPQHF.

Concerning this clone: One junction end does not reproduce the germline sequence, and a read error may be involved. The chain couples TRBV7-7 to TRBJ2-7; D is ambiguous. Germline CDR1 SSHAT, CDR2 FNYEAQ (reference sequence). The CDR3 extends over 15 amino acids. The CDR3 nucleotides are TGTGCTAGCAGCTTCGATACCGGGTCTACCTACGAGCAGTACTTC. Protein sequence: CASSFDTGSTYEQYF.

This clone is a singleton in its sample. The CDR3: CASSLFGDDQPQHF. The CDR3 nucleotides read TGTGCCAGCAGCTTATTTGGAGATGATCAGCCCCAGCATTTT. This rearrangement joins TRBV7-2 to TRBJ1-5; D unclear. V was trimmed by 2 bases and J by 5 bases, leaving 10 bases between them. Germline V gives CDR1 SGHTA, CDR2 FQGNSA. The CDR3 extends over 14 amino acids.

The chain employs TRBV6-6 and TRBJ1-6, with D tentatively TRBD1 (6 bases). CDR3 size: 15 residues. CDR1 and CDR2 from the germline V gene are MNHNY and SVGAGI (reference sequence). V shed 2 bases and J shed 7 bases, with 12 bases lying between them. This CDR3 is CASSYAGEENSPLHF. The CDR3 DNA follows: TGTGCCAGCAGTTACGCAGGGGAAGAAAATTCACCCCTCCACTTT.

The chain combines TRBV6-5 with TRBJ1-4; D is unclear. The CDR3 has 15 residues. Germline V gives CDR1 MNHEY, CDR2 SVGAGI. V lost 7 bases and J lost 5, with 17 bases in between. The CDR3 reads CASKVLEWENEKLFF. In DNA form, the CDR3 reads TGTGCCAGCAAGGTCTTGGAGTGGGAGAATGAAAAACTGTTTTTT.

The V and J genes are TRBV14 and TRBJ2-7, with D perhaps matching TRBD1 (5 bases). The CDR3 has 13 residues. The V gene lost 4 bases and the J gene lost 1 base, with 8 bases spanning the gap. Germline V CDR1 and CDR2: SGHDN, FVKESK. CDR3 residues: CASSPTVSYEQYF. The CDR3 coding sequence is TGTGCCAGCAGCCCGACAGTATCCTACGAGCAGTACTTC.

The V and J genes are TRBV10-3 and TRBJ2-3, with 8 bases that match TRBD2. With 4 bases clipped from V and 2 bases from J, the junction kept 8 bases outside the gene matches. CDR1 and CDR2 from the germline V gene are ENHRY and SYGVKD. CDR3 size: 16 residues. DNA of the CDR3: TGTGCCATCAGTGCGAATCTAGCGGGCAACACAGATACGCAGTATTTT. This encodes CAISANLAGNTDTQYF.

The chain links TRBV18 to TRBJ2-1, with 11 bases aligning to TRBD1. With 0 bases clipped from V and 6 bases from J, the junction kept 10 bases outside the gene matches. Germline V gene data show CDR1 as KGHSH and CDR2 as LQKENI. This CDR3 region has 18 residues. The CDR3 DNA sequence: TGTGCCAGCTCACCACCGGATAAGGGACAGGGGGTATTCAATGAGCAGTTCTTC. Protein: CASSPPDKGQGVFNEQFF.

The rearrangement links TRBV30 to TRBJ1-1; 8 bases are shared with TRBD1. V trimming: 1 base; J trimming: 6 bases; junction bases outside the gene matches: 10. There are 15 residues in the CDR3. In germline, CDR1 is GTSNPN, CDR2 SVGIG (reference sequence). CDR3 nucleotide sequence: TGTGCCTGGAGTGGGTTCAGGGGGCTGGGGTCTGAAGCTTTCTTT. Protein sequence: CAWSGFRGLGSEAFF. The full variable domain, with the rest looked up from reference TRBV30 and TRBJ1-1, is SQTIHQWPATLVQPVGSPLSLECTVEGTSNPNLYWYRQAAGRGLQLLFYSVGIGQISSEVPQNLSASRPQDRQFILSSKKLLLSDSGFYLCAWSGFRGLGSEAFFGQGTRLTVV.

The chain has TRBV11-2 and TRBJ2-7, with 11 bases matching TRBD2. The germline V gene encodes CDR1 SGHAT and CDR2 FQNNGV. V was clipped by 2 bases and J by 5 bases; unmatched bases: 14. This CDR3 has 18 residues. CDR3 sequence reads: CASSLLAGGDPIGDEQYF. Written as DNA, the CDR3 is TGTGCCAGCAGCTTACTAGCGGGGGGTGATCCGATCGGGGACGAGCAGTACTTC.

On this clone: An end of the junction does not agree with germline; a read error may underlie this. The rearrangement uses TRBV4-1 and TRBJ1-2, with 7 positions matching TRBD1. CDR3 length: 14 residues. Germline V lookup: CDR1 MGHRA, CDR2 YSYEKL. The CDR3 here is CASGQQGRGDGYTF. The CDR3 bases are TGCGCCAGCGGCCAACAGGGGCGTGGAGATGGCTACACCTTC.

CDR3 region: CASSLGSGPLRAGNTIYF. DNA of the CDR3: TGTGCCAGCAGCTTAGGGTCAGGGCCCCTTAGGGCTGGAAACACCATATATTTT. The chain employs TRBV7-8 and TRBJ1-3, with D possibly matching TRBD1 (5 bases). Trimming removed 1 base from V and 2 bases from J, with 18 bases in between. The length of the CDR3 is 18 residues. Germline CDR1 is SGHVS and CDR2 is FQNEAQ.

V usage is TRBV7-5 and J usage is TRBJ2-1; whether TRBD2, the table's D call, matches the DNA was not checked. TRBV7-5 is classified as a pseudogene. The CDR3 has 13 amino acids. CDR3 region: CARSGIRETGGFF. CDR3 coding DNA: TGTGCCAGAAGCGGCATCCGAGAGACCGGAGGATTCTTC.

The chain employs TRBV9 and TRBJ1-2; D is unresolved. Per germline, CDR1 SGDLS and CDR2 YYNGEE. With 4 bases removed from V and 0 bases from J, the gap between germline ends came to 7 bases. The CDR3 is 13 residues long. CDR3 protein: CASSPVSNYGYTF. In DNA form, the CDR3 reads TGTGCCAGCAGCCCTGTTTCTAACTATGGCTACACCTTC.

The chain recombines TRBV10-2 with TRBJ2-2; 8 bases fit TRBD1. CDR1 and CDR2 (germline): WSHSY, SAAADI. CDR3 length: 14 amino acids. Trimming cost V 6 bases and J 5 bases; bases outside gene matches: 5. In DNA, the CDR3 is TGCGCCAGCAGCATCGGACAGGGAACCGGGGAGCTGTTTTTT. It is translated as CASSIGQGTGELFF.

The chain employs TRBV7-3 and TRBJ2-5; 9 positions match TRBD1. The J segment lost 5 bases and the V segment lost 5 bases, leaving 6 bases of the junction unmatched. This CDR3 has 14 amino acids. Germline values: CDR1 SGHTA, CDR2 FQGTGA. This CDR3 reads CASSVDRGYETQYF. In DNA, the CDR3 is TGTGCCAGCAGCGTGGACAGGGGTTATGAGACCCAGTACTTC.

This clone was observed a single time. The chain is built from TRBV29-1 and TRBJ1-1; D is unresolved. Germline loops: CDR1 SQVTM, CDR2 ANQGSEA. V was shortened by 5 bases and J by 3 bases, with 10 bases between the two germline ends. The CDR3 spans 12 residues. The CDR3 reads CSVLGGYTEAFF. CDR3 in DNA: TGCAGCGTTTTAGGAGGGTACACTGAAGCTTTCTTT. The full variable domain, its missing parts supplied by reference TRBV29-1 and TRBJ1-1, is SAVISQKPSRDICQRGTSLTIQCQVDSQVTMMFWYRQQPGQSLTLIATANQGSEATYESGFVIDKFPISRPNLTFSTLTVSNMSPEDSSIYLCSVLGGYTEAFFGQGTRLTVV.

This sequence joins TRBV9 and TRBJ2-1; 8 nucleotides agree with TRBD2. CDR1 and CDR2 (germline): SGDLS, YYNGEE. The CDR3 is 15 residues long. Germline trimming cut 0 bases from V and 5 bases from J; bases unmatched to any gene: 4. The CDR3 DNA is TGTGCCAGCAGCGTAGACGGGGGGGCCCACAATGAGCAGTTCTTC. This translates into CASSVDGGAHNEQFF.